The 28 T cell receptor beta chains presented below share a single source sample, sequenced in a study of vaccination and CD4 T cells after COVID-19. Specified treatment: approximately 9-day PBMC culture with coronavirus spike peptide pools or control peptides (ViraFEST assay). Their target antigens are unknown. Researchers used the Oncomine TCR Beta short-read assay to sequence DNA from cultured CD4+ T cells. TCRdb analysed the PCR reads with MiXCR anew, one entry per CDR3 protein. The sample lists approximately 9,700 distinct CDR3 sequences, approximately 28% seen once, with 8.5% to 10% in the top ten. Specimen: CD4+ T cells from blood, cultured in vitro, collected after SARS-CoV-2 vaccination. The receptors come from a human donor who had recovered from COVID-19.

This clonotype was seen only a few times. The chain recombines TRBV15 with TRBJ2-1, with unresolved D. This CDR3 contains 15 residues. Germline V gene sequence: CDR1 LNHNV, CDR2 YYDKDF (reference sequence). The V gene lost 0 bases and the J gene lost 9 bases, with 15 bases spanning the gap. For the CDR3, the DNA is TGTGCCACCAGCAGAGATTTTTATGGGAAGGGTGAGCAGTTCTTC. It translates to CATSRDFYGKGEQFF.

This clonotype was detected a few times. The rearrangement uses TRBV19 and TRBJ1-2; D ambiguous. CDR3 length equals 14 residues. The V gene lost 4 bases and the J gene lost 1 base, with 10 bases spanning the gap. CDR1 and CDR2 from the germline V gene are LNHDA and SQIVND (reference sequence). The DNA for the CDR3 is TGTGCCAGTAGTAGGAGGGATTTTAACTATGGCTACACCTTC. The encoded protein is CASSRRDFNYGYTF.

This clonotype was counted only a few times. The V and J genes are TRBV28 and TRBJ2-7; the D is unclear. CDR1 is MDHEN and CDR2 is SYDVKM in the germline V gene. The CDR3 totals 14 residues. V was shortened by 4 bases and J by 7 bases, with 17 bases between the two germline ends. In DNA, the CDR3 is TGTGCCAGCAGTTCTTTGGCGTCGGCCGCTGAGCAGTACTTC. The encoded protein is CASSSLASAAEQYF.

This clonotype was picked up a small number of times. DNA of the CDR3: TGTGCCAGCAGCGGGGGGACAGTGGGAGAAGCTTTCTTT. Encoded protein: CASSGGTVGEAFF. V is TRBV7-3 and J is TRBJ1-1, with TRBD1 matching over 7 bases. V shed 5 bases and J 8 bases; nucleotides not matched to a gene: 8. Per the germline V gene, CDR1 is SGHTA and CDR2 is FQGTGA. The CDR3 length is 13 residues.

This clonotype was seen more than once but under ten times. The chain is built from TRBV7-2 and TRBJ2-5; 11 bases are shared with TRBD2. With V trimmed by 1 base and J by 5 bases, 9 bases remained unmatched. Germline CDR1 is SGHTA and CDR2 is FQGNSA. This CDR3 has 17 residues. CDR3 loop: CASSLGGLAGGRETQYF. For the CDR3, the DNA is TGTGCCAGCAGCTTAGGAGGGCTAGCGGGAGGTAGGGAGACCCAGTACTTC.

The chain has TRBV11-2 and TRBJ1-5; maybe TRBD1 (5 bases). This CDR3 has 18 residues. V dropped 5 bases and J dropped 0 bases, with 20 bases sitting between them. Germline CDR1 SGHAT, CDR2 FQNNGV. CDR3 nucleotide sequence: TGTGCCAGCAGCCGTAACTGGGGGATCGGTCATAGCAATCAGCCCCAGCATTTT. Its translation: CASSRNWGIGHSNQPQHF.

The V call is TRBV28, the J call TRBJ1-2; TRBD1 agrees at 8 bases. V shed 6 bases and J 6 bases; nucleotides not matched to a gene: 15. CDR3 size: 16 residues. CDR1 is MDHEN and CDR2 is SYDVKM in the germline V gene. Here the CDR3 DNA reads TGTGCCAGCAGAAACCTTAAAACAGGGGGGTTGGATGGCTACACCTTC. This gives the protein CASRNLKTGGLDGYTF.

This clonotype was seen more than once but under ten times. The V and J genes are TRBV7-8 and TRBJ1-4; TRBD1 matches at 7 bases. The CDR3 covers 14 residues. The germline gives CDR1 SGHVS, CDR2 FQNEAQ. The V gene end was trimmed by 4 bases and the J gene end by 7 bases; junction bases not matched to a gene: 6. The CDR3 loop reads CASSSFDRAEKLFF. Here the CDR3 DNA reads TGTGCCAGCAGCTCCTTCGACAGGGCTGAAAAACTGTTTTTT.

The CDR3 sequence is CASNRDGSSYEQYF. CDR3 bases: TGTGCCAGCAACCGGGACGGAAGCTCCTACGAGCAGTACTTC. The chain carries TRBV12-3 or TRBV12-4 and TRBJ2-7; D could derive from TRBD1 or TRBD2 (5 bases each). The germline V and J ends were trimmed by 7 bases and 0 bases, with 13 bases remaining between them. The CDR3 runs to 14 residues.

This clonotype has only one observation. CDR3 DNA: TGTGCCAGCAGCTTAGGACTAGCGGGAGGAGGGTCGGCCAAAAACATTCAGTACTTC. Translating it yields CASSLGLAGGGSAKNIQYF. The chain has TRBV7-2 and TRBJ2-4, with 13 nucleotides matching TRBD2. V dropped 1 base and J dropped 1; count of bases not matched to a gene: 7. Germline CDR1 is SGHTA and CDR2 is FQGNSA. This CDR3 has 19 amino acids.

The genes are TRBV20-1 and TRBJ2-3, with 8 bases that match TRBD2. V lost 6 bases and J lost 2; bases outside the gene matches: 7. The germline gives CDR1 DFQATT, CDR2 SNEGSKA (reference sequence). This CDR3 spans 14 amino acids. The CDR3 region has the DNA TGCAGTGCGATGACTAGCGCCAACACAGATACGCAGTATTTT. Amino acids: CSAMTSANTDTQYF.

V gene TRBV12-3 or TRBV12-4 combines with J gene TRBJ2-7; D possibly corresponds to TRBD2 (6 bases). Trimming took 5 bases from V and 0 from J, leaving 20 bases between them. This CDR3 is 17 amino acids long. In nucleotides, the CDR3 is TGTGCCAGCAGTCCCACCTTCCAAAGCGGGTCCTCCTACGAGCAGTACTTC. Its protein is CASSPTFQSGSSYEQYF.

The chain carries TRBV12-3 or TRBV12-4 and TRBJ2-3; D gene uncertain. The CDR3 is made up of 13 amino acids. Trimming removed 4 bases from V and 0 bases from J, with 5 bases in between. The CDR3, as DNA: TGTGCCAGCAGTTGGGCGAGCACAGATACGCAGTATTTT. Its protein product is CASSWASTDTQYF.

This sequence joins TRBV7-9 and TRBJ1-1; no clear D. The V gene's germline CDR1 is SEHNR and CDR2 FQNEAQ (reference sequence). The CDR3 has 13 amino acids. Trimming shortened V by 1 base and J by 2 bases, and 5 bases separated the two germline ends. CDR3 nucleotides: TGTGCCAGCAGCTTAGAACTAAACACTGAAGCTTTCTTT. It is translated as CASSLELNTEAFF.

This chain links TRBV6-1 with TRBJ2-7, with 8 bases fitting TRBD2. CDR1 is MNHNS and CDR2 is SASEGT in the germline V gene. The CDR3 covers 15 residues. Losses at the gene ends were 6 bases for V and 3 bases for J; bases not matched to a gene: 10. CDR3 nucleotide sequence: TGTGCCAGCAGGGGAGGGAGCGGGAGCCTCTACGAGCAGTACTTC. Translated, it gives CASRGGSGSLYEQYF.

This clonotype was detected only a few times. The V gene is TRBV5-1, the J gene TRBJ2-7, with 7 bases that match TRBD2. The V segment lost 2 bases and the J segment 2 bases; nucleotides outside the gene matches: 10. CDR1 SGHRS and CDR2 YFSETQ come from the germline V gene. The CDR3 covers 16 residues. The CDR3 here is CASSFTELAGAYEQYF. CDR3 sequence (DNA): TGCGCCAGCAGCTTCACGGAGTTGGCGGGAGCCTACGAGCAGTACTTC. Drawing the rest from reference TRBV5-1 and TRBJ2-7, the complete variable domain is KAGVTQTPRYLIKTRGQQVTLSCSPISGHRSVSWYQQTPGQGLQFLFEYFSETQRNKGNFPGRFSGRQFSNSRSEMNVSTLELGDSALYLCASSFTELAGAYEQYFGPGTRLTVT.

CDR3 sequence (DNA): TGTGCCAGCAGCTTAGCAGGACAGGGGGCCCAACCCAGACTAGCGATGCATGAGCAGTTCTTC. Translated: CASSLAGQGAQPRLAMHEQFF. The rearrangement uses TRBV7-9 and TRBJ2-1; 11 positions match TRBD1. The V and J ends lost 0 bases and 8 bases, in that order; junction bases with no gene match: 21. Germline CDR1 SEHNR, CDR2 FQNEAQ (reference sequence). The CDR3 loop spans 21 amino acids.

The V call is TRBV30, the J call TRBJ2-3; 12 positions agree with TRBD2. The ends lost 7 bases at V and 0 bases at J; junction bases unmatched: 8. The germline V gene encodes CDR1 GTSNPN and CDR2 SVGIG (reference sequence). CDR3 length: 16 amino acids. CDR3 sequence (DNA): TGTGCCTCGGGGGGACTAGCGGGCATTAGCACAGATACGCAGTATTTT. Encoded protein: CASGGLAGISTDTQYF.

This rearrangement joins TRBV6-1 to TRBJ1-4, with 9 bases that match TRBD1. J lost 8 bases, V lost 6 bases, and 4 bases had no gene match. Germline loops: CDR1 MNHNS, CDR2 SASEGT. The CDR3 has 13 residues. CDR3 nucleotide sequence: TGTGCCAGCAGACAGGGGGCGAGAGAAAAACTGTTTTTT. Amino acid sequence: CASRQGAREKLFF.

The chain links TRBV29-1 to TRBJ2-2; the match to TRBD2 covers 14 bases. CDR3 length equals 18 residues. J lost 5 bases, V lost 5 bases, and 13 bases had no gene match. The germline gives CDR1 SQVTM, CDR2 ANQGSEA. The CDR3 here is CSVQKGGLAGGRTGELFF. The CDR3 nucleotides are TGCAGCGTTCAAAAGGGAGGACTAGCGGGAGGACGGACCGGGGAGCTGTTTTTT.

This chain links TRBV28 with TRBJ2-1; 9 nucleotides agree with TRBD1. The germline V gene has CDR1 MDHEN and CDR2 SYDVKM. The CDR3 contains 18 residues. The ends lost 3 bases at V and 5 bases at J; junction bases unmatched: 14. CDR3 residues: CASSFTYTGGGVHNEQFF. The CDR3 region has the DNA TGTGCCAGCAGTTTTACGTATACAGGGGGCGGGGTCCACAATGAGCAGTTCTTC.

This clonotype was picked up a small number of times. CDR3 nucleotides: TGTGCCAGCAGTTTATCGATCTTGGGTCCCGGCTCCTACGAGCAGTACTTC. Translated, it gives CASSLSILGPGSYEQYF. The chain uses TRBV27 and TRBJ2-7; no firm D call. The CDR3 covers 17 residues. Germline CDR1 reads MNHEY; CDR2 reads SMNVEV (reference sequence). V was trimmed by 0 bases and J by 0 bases, leaving 15 bases between them.

This clonotype was seen a few times. The V and J genes are TRBV10-3 and TRBJ1-6; D ambiguous. The V gene's germline CDR1 is ENHRY and CDR2 SYGVKD. V dropped 8 bases and J dropped 10 bases, with 6 bases sitting between them. This CDR3 is built from 10 residues. The DNA of the CDR3 is TGTGCCATCGGCGAATCACCCCTCCACTTT. Amino acids: CAIGESPLHF.

This clonotype was seen a few times. The chain couples TRBV11-2 to TRBJ2-7; 8 bases match TRBD2. Trimming cost V 1 base and J 2 bases; bases outside gene matches: 10. This CDR3 contains 17 residues. The germline CDR1 and CDR2 sequences are SGHAT and FQNNGV. CDR3 nucleotide sequence: TGTGCCAGCAGCTTAGTGGGGCTAGCGGGCAAAACCTACGAGCAGTACTTC. This sequence encodes CASSLVGLAGKTYEQYF.

The V and J genes are TRBV27 and TRBJ2-7; 7 nucleotides line up with TRBD1. J lost 3 bases, V lost 3 bases, and 2 bases had no gene match. CDR3 size: 13 residues. Per the germline V gene, CDR1 is MNHEY and CDR2 is SMNVEV (reference sequence). The CDR3 protein is CASSFAGGYEQYF. CDR3 DNA sequence: TGTGCCAGCAGTTTCGCAGGGGGCTACGAGCAGTACTTC.

This clonotype was observed a few times. The V call is TRBV7-2, the J call TRBJ2-7; 8 bases match TRBD1. The CDR3 has 15 amino acids. CDR1 is SGHTA and CDR2 is FQGNSA in the germline V gene. The V and J ends lost 5 bases and 5 bases, in that order; junction bases with no gene match: 11. The CDR3 DNA is TGTGCCAGCAGCCAAGGCGGGGCAGGGGGCGACGAGCAGTACTTC. It specifies CASSQGGAGGDEQYF.

Notes on this clonotype: This may be a read error: a much more frequent sequence differs by one nucleotide. The rearrangement joins TRBV18 to TRBJ1-2, with no clear D. The CDR3 runs to 15 residues. Germline assignment: CDR1 KGHSH and CDR2 LQKENI. CDR3 bases: TGTGCCGGCTCACCACCGACCGCACACCGCTATGGCTACACCTTC. It translates to CAGSPPTAHRYGYTF.

This clonotype was detected only a few times. V usage is TRBV27 and J usage is TRBJ2-1; 7 bases align to TRBD2. Germline V CDR1 and CDR2: MNHEY, SMNVEV (reference sequence). The CDR3 extends over 15 amino acids. Trimming cost V 5 bases and J 0 bases; bases outside gene matches: 4. CDR3 nucleotides: TGTGCCAGCAGTCCCAGGGAGGGCTCCTACAATGAGCAGTTCTTC. Translation: CASSPREGSYNEQFF.